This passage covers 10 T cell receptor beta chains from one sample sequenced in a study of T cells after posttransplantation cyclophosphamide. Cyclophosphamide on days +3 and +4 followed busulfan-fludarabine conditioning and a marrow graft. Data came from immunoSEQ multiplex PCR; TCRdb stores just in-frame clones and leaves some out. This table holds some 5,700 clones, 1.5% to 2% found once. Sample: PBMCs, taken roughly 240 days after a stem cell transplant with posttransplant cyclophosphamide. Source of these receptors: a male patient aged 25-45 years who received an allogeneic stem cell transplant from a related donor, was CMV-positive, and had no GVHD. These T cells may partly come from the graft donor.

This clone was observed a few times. The CDR3 region has the DNA TGTGCCAGCAGCCCTCTCGGGGAGACCCAGTACTTC. Translation gives CASSPLGETQYF. The chain employs TRBV11-2 and TRBJ2-5, with D uncertain. This CDR3 is 12 amino acids long. Looked up from germline, CDR1 is SGHAT and CDR2 is FQNNGV. Trimming removed 5 bases from V and 5 bases from J, with 9 bases in between.

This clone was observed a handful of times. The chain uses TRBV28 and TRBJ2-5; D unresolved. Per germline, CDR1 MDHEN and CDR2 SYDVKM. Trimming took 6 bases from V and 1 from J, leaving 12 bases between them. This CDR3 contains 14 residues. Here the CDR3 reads CASSRGASQETQYF. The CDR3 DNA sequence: TGTGCCAGCAGCCGTGGAGCGTCCCAAGAGACCCAGTACTTC.

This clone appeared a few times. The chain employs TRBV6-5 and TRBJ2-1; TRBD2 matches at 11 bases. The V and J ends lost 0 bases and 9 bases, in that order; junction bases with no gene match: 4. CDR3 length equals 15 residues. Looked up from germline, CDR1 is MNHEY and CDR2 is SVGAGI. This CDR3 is CASSYSNLAGGEQFF. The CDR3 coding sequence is TGTGCCAGCAGTTACTCGAATCTAGCGGGAGGTGAGCAGTTCTTC.

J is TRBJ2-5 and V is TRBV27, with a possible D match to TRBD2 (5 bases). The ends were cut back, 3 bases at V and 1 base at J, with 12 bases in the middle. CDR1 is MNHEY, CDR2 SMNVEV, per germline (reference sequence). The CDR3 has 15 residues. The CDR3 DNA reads TGTGCCAGCAGTTTGAAGTACGGAGGCCAAGAGACCCAGTACTTC. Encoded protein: CASSLKYGGQETQYF.

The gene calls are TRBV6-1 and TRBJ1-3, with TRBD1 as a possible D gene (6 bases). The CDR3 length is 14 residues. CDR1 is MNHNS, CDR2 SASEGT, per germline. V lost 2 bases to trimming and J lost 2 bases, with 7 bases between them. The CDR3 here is CASSEQGPGNTIYF. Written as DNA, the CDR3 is TGTGCCAGCAGTGAACAGGGGCCTGGAAACACCATATATTTT.

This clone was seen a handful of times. CDR3 in amino acids: CASSYSRSGSYEQYF. CDR3 sequence (DNA): TGTGCCAGCAGTTACTCGAGGAGCGGGAGTTACGAGCAGTACTTC. V is TRBV6-5 and J is TRBJ2-7; TRBD2 matches 8 bases. Unmatched junction bases numbered 5, after V lost 0 bases and J lost 4 bases. From germline, CDR1 is MNHEY and CDR2 SVGAGI. CDR3 size: 15 residues.

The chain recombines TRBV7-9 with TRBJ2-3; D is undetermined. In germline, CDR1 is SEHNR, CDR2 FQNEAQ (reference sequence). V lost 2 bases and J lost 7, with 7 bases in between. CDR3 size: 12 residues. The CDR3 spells CASSLTFHTQYF. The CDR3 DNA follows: TGTGCCAGCAGCTTAACTTTCCATACGCAGTATTTT.

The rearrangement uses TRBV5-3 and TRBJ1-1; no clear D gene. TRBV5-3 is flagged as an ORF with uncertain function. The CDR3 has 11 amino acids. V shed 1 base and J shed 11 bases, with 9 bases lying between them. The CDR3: CARSLYAVAFF. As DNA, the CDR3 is TGTGCCAGAAGCTTGTATGCGGTGGCTTTCTTT.

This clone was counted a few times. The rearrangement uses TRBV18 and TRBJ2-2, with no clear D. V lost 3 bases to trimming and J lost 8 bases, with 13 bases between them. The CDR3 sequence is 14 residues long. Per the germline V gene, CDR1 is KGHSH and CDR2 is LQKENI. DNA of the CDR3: TGTGCCAGCTCACCGGGCCTCGGTGTAGGGGAGCTGTTTTTT. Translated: CASSPGLGVGELFF.

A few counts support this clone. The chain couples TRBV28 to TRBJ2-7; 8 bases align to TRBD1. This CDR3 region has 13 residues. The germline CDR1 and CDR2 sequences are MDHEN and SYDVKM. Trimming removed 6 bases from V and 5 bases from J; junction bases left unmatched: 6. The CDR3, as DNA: TGTGCCAGCAGCCTGGACAGGGTCCACGAGCAGTACTTC. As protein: CASSLDRVHEQYF.